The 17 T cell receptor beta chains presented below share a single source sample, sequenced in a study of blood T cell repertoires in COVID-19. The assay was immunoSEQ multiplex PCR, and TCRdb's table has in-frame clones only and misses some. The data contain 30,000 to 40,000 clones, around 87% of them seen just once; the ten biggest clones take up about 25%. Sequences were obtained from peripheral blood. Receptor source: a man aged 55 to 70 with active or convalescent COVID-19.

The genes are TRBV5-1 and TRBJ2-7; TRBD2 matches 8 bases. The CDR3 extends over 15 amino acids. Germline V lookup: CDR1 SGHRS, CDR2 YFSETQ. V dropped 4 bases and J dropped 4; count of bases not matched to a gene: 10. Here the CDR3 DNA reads TGCGCCAGCAGCCCCGTGGTAGCGGGACCTTACGAGCAGTACTTC. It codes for CASSPVVAGPYEQYF.

The CDR3 DNA is TGTGCCAGCAGCCGCCAGGGGGCGGCGGGCTACGAGCAGTACTTC. This translates into CASSRQGAAGYEQYF. This chain links TRBV13 with TRBJ2-7; TRBD1 agrees at 8 bases. The CDR3 has 15 amino acids. Germline V gene sequence: CDR1 PRHDT, CDR2 FYEKMQ (reference sequence). The J segment lost 3 bases and the V segment lost 5 bases, leaving 9 bases of the junction unmatched. Variable domain in full (rest from reference TRBV13 and TRBJ2-7): AAGVIQSPRHLIKEKRETATLKCYPIPRHDTVYWYQQGPGQDPQFLISFYEKMQSDKGSIPDRFSAQQFSDYHSELNMSSLELGDSALYFCASSRQGAAGYEQYFGPGTRLTVT.

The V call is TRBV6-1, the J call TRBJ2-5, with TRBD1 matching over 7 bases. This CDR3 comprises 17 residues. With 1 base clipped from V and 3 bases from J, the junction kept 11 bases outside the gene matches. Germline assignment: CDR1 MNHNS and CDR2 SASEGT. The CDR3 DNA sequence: TGTGCCAGCAGTGAAGGGATTTTTAGACAGGGTGAAGAGACCCAGTACTTC. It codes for CASSEGIFRQGEETQYF.

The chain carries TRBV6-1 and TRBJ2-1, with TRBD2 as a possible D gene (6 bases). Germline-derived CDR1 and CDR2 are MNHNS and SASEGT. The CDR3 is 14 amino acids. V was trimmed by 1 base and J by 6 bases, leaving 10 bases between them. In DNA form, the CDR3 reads TGTGCCAGCAGTGAAGGGAGGGCTTCCAATGAGCAGTTCTTC. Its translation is CASSEGRASNEQFF.

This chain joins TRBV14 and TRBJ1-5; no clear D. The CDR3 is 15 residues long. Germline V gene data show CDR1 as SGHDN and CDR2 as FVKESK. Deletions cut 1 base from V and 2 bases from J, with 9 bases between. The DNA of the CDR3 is TGTGCCAGCAGCCAAGGAGGGAGTGGCAATCAGCCCCAGCATTTT. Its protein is CASSQGGSGNQPQHF.

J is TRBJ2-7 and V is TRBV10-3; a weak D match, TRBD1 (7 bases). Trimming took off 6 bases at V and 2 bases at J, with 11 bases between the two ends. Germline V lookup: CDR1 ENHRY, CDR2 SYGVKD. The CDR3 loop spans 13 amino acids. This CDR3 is CAIRRDSAYEQYF. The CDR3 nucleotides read TGTGCCATCAGGCGGGACAGTGCCTACGAGCAGTACTTC.

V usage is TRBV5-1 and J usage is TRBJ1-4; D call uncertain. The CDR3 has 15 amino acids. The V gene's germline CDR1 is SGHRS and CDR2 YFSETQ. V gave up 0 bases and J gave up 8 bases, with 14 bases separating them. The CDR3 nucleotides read TGCGCCAGCAGCTTGGCTTCGGGGAACGGAGAAAAACTGTTTTTT. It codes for CASSLASGNGEKLFF.

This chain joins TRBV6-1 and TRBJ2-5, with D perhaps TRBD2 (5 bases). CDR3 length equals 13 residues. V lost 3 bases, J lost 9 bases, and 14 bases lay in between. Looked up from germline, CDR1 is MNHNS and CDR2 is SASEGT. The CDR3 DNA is TGTGCCAGCAGTGACCTACCGGGGTGGGCCCAGTACTTC. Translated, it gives CASSDLPGWAQYF.

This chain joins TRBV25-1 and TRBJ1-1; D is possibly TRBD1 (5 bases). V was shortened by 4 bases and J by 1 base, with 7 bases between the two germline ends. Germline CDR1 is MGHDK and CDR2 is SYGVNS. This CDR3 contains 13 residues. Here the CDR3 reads CASSAQGNTEAFF. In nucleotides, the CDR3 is TGTGCCAGCAGTGCCCAGGGGAACACTGAAGCTTTCTTT.

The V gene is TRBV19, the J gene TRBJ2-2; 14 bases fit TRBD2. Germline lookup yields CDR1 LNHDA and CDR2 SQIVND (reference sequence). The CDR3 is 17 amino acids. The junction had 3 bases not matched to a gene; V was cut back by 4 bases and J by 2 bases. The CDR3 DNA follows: TGTGCCAGTAGTAAGACTAGCGGGAGGGTAAACACCGGGGAGCTGTTTTTT. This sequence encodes CASSKTSGRVNTGELFF.

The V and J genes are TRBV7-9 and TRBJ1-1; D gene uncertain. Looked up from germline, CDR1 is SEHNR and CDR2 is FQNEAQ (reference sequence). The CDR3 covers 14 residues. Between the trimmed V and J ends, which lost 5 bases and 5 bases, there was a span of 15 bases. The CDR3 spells CASSPGHPGTEAFF. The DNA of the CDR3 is TGTGCCAGCAGCCCCGGGCACCCGGGGACTGAAGCTTTCTTT.

For the CDR3, the DNA is TGTGCCAGCAGCCTGAGGCAAACTGAAGCTTTCTTT. Encoded protein: CASSLRQTEAFF. V and J are TRBV5-6 and TRBJ1-1; no firm D call. Trimming stripped 4 bases from V and 5 bases from J, with 9 bases between. The V gene's germline CDR1 is SGHDT and CDR2 YYEEEE. This CDR3 comprises 12 residues.

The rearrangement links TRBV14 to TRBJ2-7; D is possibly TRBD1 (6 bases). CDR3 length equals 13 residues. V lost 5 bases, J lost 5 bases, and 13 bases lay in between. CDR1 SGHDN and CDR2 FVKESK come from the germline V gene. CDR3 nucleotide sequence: TGTGCCAGCAGCGAGGACAGTAAAGACGAGCAGTACTTC. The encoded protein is CASSEDSKDEQYF.

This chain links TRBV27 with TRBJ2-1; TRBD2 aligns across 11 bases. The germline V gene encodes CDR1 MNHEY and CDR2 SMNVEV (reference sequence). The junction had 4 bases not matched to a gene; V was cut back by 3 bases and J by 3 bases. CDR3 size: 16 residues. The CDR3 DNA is TGTGCCAGCAGTTTCCCCGGGACTAGCGGCTACAATGAGCAGTTCTTC. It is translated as CASSFPGTSGYNEQFF.

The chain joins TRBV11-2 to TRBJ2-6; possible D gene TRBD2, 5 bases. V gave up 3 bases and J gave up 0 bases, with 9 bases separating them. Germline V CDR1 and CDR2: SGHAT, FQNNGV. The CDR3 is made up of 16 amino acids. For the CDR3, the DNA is TGTGCCAGCAGCTTGAACGGGGTCTCTGGGGCCAACGTCCTGACTTTC. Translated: CASSLNGVSGANVLTF.

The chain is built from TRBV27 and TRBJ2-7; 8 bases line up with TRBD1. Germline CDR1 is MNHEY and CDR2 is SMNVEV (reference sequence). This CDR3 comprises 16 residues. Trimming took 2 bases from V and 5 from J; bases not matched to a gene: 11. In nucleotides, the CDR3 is TGTGCCAGCAGTTTACGGCCGGGACAGGTGGTACACGAGCAGTACTTC. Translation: CASSLRPGQVVHEQYF.

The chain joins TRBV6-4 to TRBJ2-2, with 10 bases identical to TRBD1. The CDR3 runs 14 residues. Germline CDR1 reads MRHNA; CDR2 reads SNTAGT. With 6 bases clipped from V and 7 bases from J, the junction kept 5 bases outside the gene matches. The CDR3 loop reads CASRPDRGIGELFF. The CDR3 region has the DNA TGTGCCAGCAGACCGGACAGGGGGATCGGGGAGCTGTTTTTT.